This T cell receptor (beta chain) was identified during a study of T cells after posttransplantation cyclophosphamide. Study-wide findings and caveats: TRB clonality was highly associated with recipient CMV seropositivity and reactivation.

Clones were sequenced by immunoSEQ multiplex PCR, and TCRdb holds only the in-frame ones, with some missing. The table includes 10,000 or so clones, around 80% detected once. Germline lookup yields CDR1 SGHRS and CDR2 YFSETQ. The CDR3 totals 15 residues. With 3 bases removed from V and 0 bases from J, the gap between germline ends came to 10 bases. In the case of this clone: The antigen is not known.

Control samples came 1 year after myeloablative marrow transplants with methotrexate plus calcineurin inhibitor. The rearrangement uses TRBV5-1 and TRBJ1-3, with D unclear. The source material was PBMCs, sampled around 55 weeks after allogeneic stem cell transplant with calcineurin inhibitor and methotrexate. This receptor was identified in a male patient between 25 and 39 years old who received an allogeneic stem cell transplant from an unrelated donor, was CMV-positive, and had acute GVHD only. Some T cells may trace back to the graft donor. CDR3 residues: CASSYHTDSGNTIYF. The CDR3 DNA reads TGCGCCAGCAGCTACCACACCGACTCTGGAAACACCATATATTTT.